This TCR beta chain was recovered during a study of post-analysis software for immune sequencing data. General study findings and limits: The study found significantly lower normalized Chao1 diversity in multiple sclerosis patients than in controls. TRBV5-6, TRBV5-1 and TRBV20-1 were among several TRBV segments more frequent in patients than controls.

The TCR beta cDNA libraries carried unique molecular identifiers. TCRdb reprocessed the PCR reads with MiXCR, giving one entry per CDR3 protein. This sample has about 460,000 distinct CDR3 sequences, with under 55% found just once. As for this clonotype: Its antigen remains unknown.

The ends lost 1 base at V and 0 bases at J; junction bases unmatched: 1. Germline V CDR1 and CDR2: KGHDR, SFDVKD. This CDR3 contains 17 residues. The TCR sequence derives from a girl between 10 and 17 years old with multiple sclerosis. The chain couples TRBV24-1 to TRBJ2-1; TRBD2 matches 11 bases. Input material: blood. Here the CDR3 DNA reads TGTGCCACCAGTGATTTCACTAGCGGGAGCTCCTACAATGAGCAGTTCTTC. Translated: CATSDFTSGSSYNEQFF.